A selection of T cell receptor beta chains follows, all from one sample in a study of human T cells and chemical hapten exposure. TCRdb called the RACE reads again in MiXCR, with one record for every CDR3 protein. The data show approximately 350,000 distinct CDR3 sequences, around 7% seen once. This specimen was whole blood, taken in connection with sensitization to the hapten diphenylcyclopropenone (DPC). The receptors stem from a woman between 18 and 29 years old with alopecia areata. Some clones in this sample may be carry-over from other donors' samples. Each CDR3 is given with its conserved first and last residue. Fields, in order: clone size, D gene, V gene, J gene, CDR3 DNA, CDR3 protein. D genes are given only for firm matches. A clone size is listed for some rows: how often the clone was seen (once, few, many), or a class if it is expanded.

clone_size: NA; d_call: TRBD1; v_call: TRBV6-2/TRBV6-3; j_call: TRBJ1-1; cdr3_nt: TGTGCCAGCAGAAGACAGGGAGGGGTATTGGCTGAAGCTTTCTTT; cdr3_aa: CASRRQGGVLAEAFF
clone_size: few; d_call: TRBD1; v_call: TRBV5-1; j_call: TRBJ2-2; cdr3_nt: TGCGCCAGCAGCCGAGCCCGACAGGGGGGCACCGGGGAGCTGTTTTTT; cdr3_aa: CASSRARQGGTGELFF
clone_size: few; d_call: NA; v_call: TRBV5-1; j_call: TRBJ1-6; cdr3_nt: TGCGCCAGCAGCTTGGCACCGGGGTCCTATAATTCACCCCTCCACTTT; cdr3_aa: CASSLAPGSYNSPLHF
clone_size: few; d_call: TRBD2; v_call: TRBV29-1; j_call: TRBJ2-3; cdr3_nt: TGCAGCGTTGAAGATGTACTAGCGGCAACAGATACGCAGTATTTT; cdr3_aa: CSVEDVLAATDTQYF
clone_size: NA; d_call: TRBD1; v_call: TRBV20-1; j_call: TRBJ2-7; cdr3_nt: TGCAGTGCACCGACAGGGGCAACCTACGAGCAGTACTTC; cdr3_aa: CSAPTGATYEQYF
clone_size: NA; d_call: TRBD2; v_call: TRBV24-1; j_call: TRBJ2-5; cdr3_nt: TGTGCCACCAGTGATAGCGGGGGGGCCGGAGAGACCCAGTACTTC; cdr3_aa: CATSDSGGAGETQYF
clone_size: NA; d_call: NA; v_call: TRBV10-3; j_call: TRBJ2-4; cdr3_nt: TGTGCCATCAGTGAGTCGTCGAGGGAAAACATTCAGTACTTC; cdr3_aa: CAISESSRENIQYF
clone_size: many; d_call: TRBD1; v_call: TRBV5-1; j_call: TRBJ1-5; cdr3_nt: TGCGCCAGCAGCTTTGGTGGGACAGGGCAAAATCAGCCCCAGCATTTT; cdr3_aa: CASSFGGTGQNQPQHF
clone_size: NA; d_call: NA; v_call: TRBV9; j_call: TRBJ2-1; cdr3_nt: TGTGCCAGCAGCGTAGCGGGACCCTCCGGCTGGGAGCAGTTCTTC; cdr3_aa: CASSVAGPSGWEQFF
clone_size: few; d_call: NA; v_call: TRBV7-3; j_call: TRBJ1-6; cdr3_nt: TGTGCCAGCAGCTTACGAGACGGCTCACCCCTCCACTTT; cdr3_aa: CASSLRDGSPLHF
clone_size: many; d_call: TRBD2; v_call: TRBV6-2/TRBV6-3; j_call: TRBJ2-1; cdr3_nt: TGTGCCAGCAGCATTAGCGGGGGGACCTACAATGAGCAGTTCTTC; cdr3_aa: CASSISGGTYNEQFF
clone_size: NA; d_call: NA; v_call: TRBV4-2; j_call: TRBJ2-7; cdr3_nt: TGTGCCAGCAGCCAAGAAACGACAGGAGTCGGGGGCCTACCACGTTTC; cdr3_aa: CASSQETTGVGGLPRF
clone_size: many; d_call: NA; v_call: TRBV7-2; j_call: TRBJ2-5; cdr3_nt: TGTGCCAGCAGCCGGGACTTTTTTGAGACCCAGTACTTC; cdr3_aa: CASSRDFFETQYF
clone_size: few; d_call: TRBD1; v_call: TRBV18; j_call: TRBJ1-5; cdr3_nt: TGTGCCAGCTCACCGGGACAGGGGATTGGACAGCCCCAGCATTTT; cdr3_aa: CASSPGQGIGQPQHF
clone_size: NA; d_call: NA; v_call: TRBV4-2; j_call: TRBJ1-6; cdr3_nt: TGTGCCAGCAGCCAAGAACAGGGAAATACCTATAATTCACCCCTCCACTTT; cdr3_aa: CASSQEQGNTYNSPLHF
clone_size: NA; d_call: TRBD1; v_call: TRBV6-5; j_call: TRBJ1-2; cdr3_nt: TGTGCCAGCAGTAGGACAGGGGACACCCTTAACTATGGCTACACCTTC; cdr3_aa: CASSRTGDTLNYGYTF
clone_size: NA; d_call: TRBD1; v_call: TRBV11-3; j_call: TRBJ2-3; cdr3_nt: TGTGCCAGCAGCTTAGAGGGACAGGAAACAGATACGCAGTATTTT; cdr3_aa: CASSLEGQETDTQYF
clone_size: NA; d_call: NA; v_call: TRBV12-3/TRBV12-4; j_call: TRBJ1-1; cdr3_nt: TGTGCCAGCTACCCCGGCCCGAACACTGAAGCTTTCTTT; cdr3_aa: CASYPGPNTEAFF
clone_size: NA; d_call: NA; v_call: TRBV5-4; j_call: TRBJ2-3; cdr3_nt: TGTGCCAGCAGCTCTCGACTATCGCCCCGCACAGATACGCAGTATTTT; cdr3_aa: CASSSRLSPRTDTQYF
clone_size: NA; d_call: TRBD1; v_call: TRBV9; j_call: TRBJ1-1; cdr3_nt: TGTGCCAGCAGCGGGCGGAACAGGGGGCTCCTCACTGAAGCTTTCTTT; cdr3_aa: CASSGRNRGLLTEAFF
clone_size: NA; d_call: TRBD1; v_call: TRBV29-1; j_call: TRBJ2-7; cdr3_nt: TGCAGCGTCGAAGGACAGGCTGGATACGAGCAGTACTTC; cdr3_aa: CSVEGQAGYEQYF
clone_size: many; d_call: NA; v_call: TRBV10-3; j_call: TRBJ1-3; cdr3_nt: TGTGCCATCAGTGAGACTACCCTTCGGGATTTGTCCTCTGGAAACACCATATATTTT; cdr3_aa: CAISETTLRDLSSGNTIYF